The source of this TCR beta chain is a study of blood T cell repertoires in COVID-19. The wider study: Collection of acute and convalescent COVID-19 samples took place in the United States, Italy and Spain.

Original processing methods: For nucleated cells, counts were estimated from reference gene primer amplification. Here immunoSEQ multiplex PCR was the method, and the copy in TCRdb shows in-frame clones only, minus some. V, J and clone size reflect that table, while D and trimming were determined from the DNA. This table has about 80,000 clones, roughly 78% appearing once. A Seattle source enrolled patients during active infection and followed them longitudinally. CDR3 size: 13 residues. Trimming stripped 1 base from V and 6 bases from J, with 9 bases between. Germline-derived CDR1 and CDR2 are MGHDK and SYGVNS.

The clonotype comes from a man in his 60s with COVID-19, enrolled during active disease. The source material was peripheral blood. The V gene is TRBV25-1, the J gene TRBJ1-2; maybe TRBD1 (5 bases). The CDR3 nucleotides are TGTGCCAGCAGTGAATCCAGGGTAAATGGCTACACCTTC. This translates into CASSESRVNGYTF.